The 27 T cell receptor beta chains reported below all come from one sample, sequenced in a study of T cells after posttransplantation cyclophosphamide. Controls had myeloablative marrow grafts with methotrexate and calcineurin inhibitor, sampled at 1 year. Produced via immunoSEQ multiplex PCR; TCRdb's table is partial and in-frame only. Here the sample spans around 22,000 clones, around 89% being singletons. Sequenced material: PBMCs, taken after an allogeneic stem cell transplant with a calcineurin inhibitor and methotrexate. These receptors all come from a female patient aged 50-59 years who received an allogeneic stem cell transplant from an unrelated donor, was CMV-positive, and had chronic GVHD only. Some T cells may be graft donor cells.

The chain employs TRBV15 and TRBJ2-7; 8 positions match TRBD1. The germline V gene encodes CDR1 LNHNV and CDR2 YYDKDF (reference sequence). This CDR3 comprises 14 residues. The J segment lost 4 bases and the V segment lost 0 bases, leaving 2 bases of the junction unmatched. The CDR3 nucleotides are TGTGCCACCAGCAGAGACAGGGGGCTATACGAGCAGTACTTC. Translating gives CATSRDRGLYEQYF.

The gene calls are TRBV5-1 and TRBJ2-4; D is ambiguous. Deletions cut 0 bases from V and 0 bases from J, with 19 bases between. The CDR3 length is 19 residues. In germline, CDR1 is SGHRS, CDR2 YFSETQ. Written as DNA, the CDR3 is TGCGCCAGCAGCTTGGATAAATTCTCTGAAACGGGAGCCAAAAACATTCAGTACTTC. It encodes CASSLDKFSETGAKNIQYF.

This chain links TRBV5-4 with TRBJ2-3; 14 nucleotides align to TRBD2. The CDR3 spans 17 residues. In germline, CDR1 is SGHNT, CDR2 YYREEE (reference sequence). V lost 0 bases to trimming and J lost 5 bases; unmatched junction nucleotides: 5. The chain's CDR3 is CASSLGLAGGPGDTQYF. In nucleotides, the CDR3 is TGTGCCAGCAGCTTGGGACTAGCGGGAGGGCCGGGAGATACGCAGTATTTT. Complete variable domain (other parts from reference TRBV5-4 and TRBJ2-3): ETGVTQSPTHLIKTRGQQVTLRCSSQSGHNTVSWYQQALGQGPQFIFQYYREEENGRGNFPPRFSGLQFPNYSSELNVNALELDDSALYLCASSLGLAGGPGDTQYFGPGTRLTVL.

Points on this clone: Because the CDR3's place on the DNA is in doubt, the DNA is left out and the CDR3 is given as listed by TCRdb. The CDR3 loop reads CASSFGDGPGRNEQYF. V and J are TRBV28 and TRBJ2-7; TRBD1, the table's D call, was not compared with the DNA. With termini counted, the CDR3 has 16 amino acids. Germline lookup yields CDR1 MDHEN and CDR2 SYDVKM.

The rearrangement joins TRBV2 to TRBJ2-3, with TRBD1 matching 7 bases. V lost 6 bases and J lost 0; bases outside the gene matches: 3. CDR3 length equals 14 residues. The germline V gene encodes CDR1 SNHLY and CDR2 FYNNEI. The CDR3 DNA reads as TGTGCCAGCAGCGGGACAGCTAGCACAGATACGCAGTATTTT. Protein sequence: CASSGTASTDTQYF.

CDR3 in amino acids: CASSDRLGNTIYF. In DNA, the CDR3 is TGTGCCAGCAGTGACCGACTCGGAAACACCATATATTTT. The chain combines TRBV2 with TRBJ1-3; D is unclear. V was clipped by 3 bases and J by 4 bases, with 7 bases between them. Germline values: CDR1 SNHLY, CDR2 FYNNEI. The CDR3 spans 13 residues.

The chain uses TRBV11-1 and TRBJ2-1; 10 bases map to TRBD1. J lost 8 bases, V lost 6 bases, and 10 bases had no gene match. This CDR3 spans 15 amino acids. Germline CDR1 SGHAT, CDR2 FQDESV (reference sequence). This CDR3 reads CASSLTGTGVYEQFF. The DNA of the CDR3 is TGTGCCAGCAGTTTAACCGGGACAGGGGTTTATGAGCAGTTCTTC.

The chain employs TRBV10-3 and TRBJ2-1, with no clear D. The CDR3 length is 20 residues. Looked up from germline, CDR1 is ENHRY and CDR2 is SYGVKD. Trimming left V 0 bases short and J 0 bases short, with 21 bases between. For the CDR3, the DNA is TGTGCCATCAGTGAGTCGACCCCGGGTCCTTCACTCAGCTCCTACAATGAGCAGTTCTTC. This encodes CAISESTPGPSLSSYNEQFF.

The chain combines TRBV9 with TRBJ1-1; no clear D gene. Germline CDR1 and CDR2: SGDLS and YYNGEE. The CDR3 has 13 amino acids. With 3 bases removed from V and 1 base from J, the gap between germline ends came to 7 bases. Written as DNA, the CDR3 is TGTGCCAGCAGCGCGTACAAGAACACTGAAGCTTTCTTT. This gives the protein CASSAYKNTEAFF.

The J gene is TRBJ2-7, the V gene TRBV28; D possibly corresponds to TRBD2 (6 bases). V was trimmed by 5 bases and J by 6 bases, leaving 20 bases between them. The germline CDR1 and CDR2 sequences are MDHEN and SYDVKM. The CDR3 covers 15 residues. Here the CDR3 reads CASSPWAFGGTEQYF. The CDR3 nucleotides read TGTGCCAGCAGTCCCTGGGCTTTCGGAGGGACCGAGCAGTACTTC.

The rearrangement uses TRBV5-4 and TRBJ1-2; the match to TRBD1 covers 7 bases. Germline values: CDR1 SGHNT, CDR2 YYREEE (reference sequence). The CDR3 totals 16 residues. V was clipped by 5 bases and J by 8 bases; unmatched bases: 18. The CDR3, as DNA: TGTGCCAGCAGTTTCGGATCCAGACAGGGAGCGGACGGCTACACCTTC. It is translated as CASSFGSRQGADGYTF.

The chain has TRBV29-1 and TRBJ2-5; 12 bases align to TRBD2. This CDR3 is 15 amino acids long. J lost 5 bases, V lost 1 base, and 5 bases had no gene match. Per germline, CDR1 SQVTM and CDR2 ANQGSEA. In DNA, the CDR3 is TGCAGCGTTGAAGGACTAGCGGGAGTGCGGGAGACCCAGTACTTC. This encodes CSVEGLAGVRETQYF.

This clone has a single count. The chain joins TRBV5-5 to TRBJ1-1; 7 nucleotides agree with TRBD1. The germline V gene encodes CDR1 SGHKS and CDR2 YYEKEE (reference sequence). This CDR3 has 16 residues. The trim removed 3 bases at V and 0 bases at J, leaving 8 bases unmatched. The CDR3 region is CASSWGTETMNTEAFF. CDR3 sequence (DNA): TGTGCCAGCAGCTGGGGGACAGAGACCATGAACACTGAAGCTTTCTTT.

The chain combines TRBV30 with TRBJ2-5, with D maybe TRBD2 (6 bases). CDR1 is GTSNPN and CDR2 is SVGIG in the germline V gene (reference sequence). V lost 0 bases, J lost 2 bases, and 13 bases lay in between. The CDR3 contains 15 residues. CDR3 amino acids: CAWSVGFGGQETQYF. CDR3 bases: TGTGCCTGGAGTGTGGGTTTTGGGGGGCAAGAGACCCAGTACTTC.

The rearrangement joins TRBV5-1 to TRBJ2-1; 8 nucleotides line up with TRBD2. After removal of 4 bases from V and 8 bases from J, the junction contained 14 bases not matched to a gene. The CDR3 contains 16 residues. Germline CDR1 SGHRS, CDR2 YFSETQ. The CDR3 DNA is TGCGCCAGCAGCGAAGGGACTAGGGCATGGTACGATGAGCAGTTCTTC. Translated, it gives CASSEGTRAWYDEQFF.

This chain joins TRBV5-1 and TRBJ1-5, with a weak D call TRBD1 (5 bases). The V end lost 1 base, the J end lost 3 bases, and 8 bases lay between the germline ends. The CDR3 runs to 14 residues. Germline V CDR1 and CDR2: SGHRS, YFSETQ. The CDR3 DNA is TGCGCCAGCAGCTTGACAGGCCACAATCAGCCCCAGCATTTT. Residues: CASSLTGHNQPQHF.

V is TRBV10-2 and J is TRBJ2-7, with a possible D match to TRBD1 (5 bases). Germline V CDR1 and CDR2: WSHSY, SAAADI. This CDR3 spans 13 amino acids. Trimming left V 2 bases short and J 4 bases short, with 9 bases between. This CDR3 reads CASSEGAYYEQYF. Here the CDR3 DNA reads TGCGCCAGCAGTGAGGGGGCCTATTACGAGCAGTACTTC.

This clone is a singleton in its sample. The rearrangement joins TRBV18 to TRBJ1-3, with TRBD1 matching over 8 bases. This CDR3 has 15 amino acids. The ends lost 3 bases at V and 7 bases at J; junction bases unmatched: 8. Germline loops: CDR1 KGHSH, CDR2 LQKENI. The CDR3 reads CASSPGQGTTNTIYF. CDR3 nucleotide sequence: TGTGCCAGCTCACCCGGACAGGGAACTACGAACACCATATATTTT.

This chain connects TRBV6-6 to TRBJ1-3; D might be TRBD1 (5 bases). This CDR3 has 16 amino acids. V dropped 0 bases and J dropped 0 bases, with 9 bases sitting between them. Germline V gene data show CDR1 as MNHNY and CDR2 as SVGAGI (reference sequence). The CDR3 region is CASSYSGGSSGNTIYF. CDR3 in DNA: TGTGCCAGCAGTTACTCGGGGGGTAGCTCTGGAAACACCATATATTTT.

CDR3 region: CASGLANGLAREQFF. The CDR3 coding sequence is TGTGCTAGTGGTTTGGCGAACGGACTAGCAAGAGAGCAGTTCTTC. The J gene is TRBJ2-1, the V gene TRBV12-5; 8 positions match TRBD2. This CDR3 comprises 15 residues. J gave up 10 bases and V 1 base, and 9 bases lay outside the gene matches. Looked up from germline, CDR1 is LGHNT and CDR2 is FRNRAP.

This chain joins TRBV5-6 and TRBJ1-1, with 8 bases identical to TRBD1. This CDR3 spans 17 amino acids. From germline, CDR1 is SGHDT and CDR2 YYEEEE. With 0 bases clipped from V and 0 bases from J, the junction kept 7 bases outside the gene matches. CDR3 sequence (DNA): TGTGCCAGCAGCTTGGCCGGACAGGGCATCATGAACACTGAAGCTTTCTTT. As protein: CASSLAGQGIMNTEAFF.

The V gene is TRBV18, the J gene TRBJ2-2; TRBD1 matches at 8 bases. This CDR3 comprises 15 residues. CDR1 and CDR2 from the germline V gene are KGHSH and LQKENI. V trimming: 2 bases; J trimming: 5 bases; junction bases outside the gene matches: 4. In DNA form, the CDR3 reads TGTGCCAGCTCACCATCCCAGGGGGCGACCGGGGAGCTGTTTTTT. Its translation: CASSPSQGATGELFF.

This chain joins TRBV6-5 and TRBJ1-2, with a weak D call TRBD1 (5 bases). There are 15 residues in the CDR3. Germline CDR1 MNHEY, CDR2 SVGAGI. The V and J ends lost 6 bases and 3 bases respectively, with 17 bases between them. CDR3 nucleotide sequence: TGTGCCAGCAGATCCCTCAGCCTAGGGGACTATGGCTACACCTTC. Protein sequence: CASRSLSLGDYGYTF.

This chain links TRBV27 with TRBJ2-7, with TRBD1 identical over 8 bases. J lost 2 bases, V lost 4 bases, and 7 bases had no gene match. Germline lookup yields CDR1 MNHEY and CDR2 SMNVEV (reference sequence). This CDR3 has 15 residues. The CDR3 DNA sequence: TGTGCCAGCAGTTGGGCGGGACAGGTGACCTACGAGCAGTACTTC. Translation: CASSWAGQVTYEQYF.

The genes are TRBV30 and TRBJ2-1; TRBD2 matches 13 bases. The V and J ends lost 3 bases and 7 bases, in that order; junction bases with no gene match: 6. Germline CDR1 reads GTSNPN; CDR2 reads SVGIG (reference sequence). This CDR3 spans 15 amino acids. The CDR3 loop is CAWSGLAGDVNEQFF. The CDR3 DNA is TGTGCCTGGAGCGGACTAGCGGGAGACGTTAATGAGCAGTTCTTC. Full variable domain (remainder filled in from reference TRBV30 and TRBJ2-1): SQTIHQWPATLVQPVGSPLSLECTVEGTSNPNLYWYRQAAGRGLQLLFYSVGIGQISSEVPQNLSASRPQDRQFILSSKKLLLSDSGFYLCAWSGLAGDVNEQFFGPGTRLTVL.

This CDR3 is CASSLEGAPNQPQHF. The CDR3 DNA reads TGTGCCAGCAGTTTAGAGGGTGCCCCAAATCAGCCCCAGCATTTT. The rearrangement uses TRBV28 and TRBJ1-5; D is unclear. Germline V gene sequence: CDR1 MDHEN, CDR2 SYDVKM. This CDR3 is 15 amino acids long. Between the trimmed V and J ends, which lost 2 bases and 4 bases, there was a span of 12 bases.

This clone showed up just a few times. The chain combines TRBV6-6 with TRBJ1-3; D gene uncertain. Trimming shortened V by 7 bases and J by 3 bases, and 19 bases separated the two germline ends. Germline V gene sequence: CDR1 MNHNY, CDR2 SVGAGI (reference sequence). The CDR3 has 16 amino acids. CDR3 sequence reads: CASIDRSPGDGNTIYF. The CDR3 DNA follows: TGTGCCAGCATTGACCGGTCCCCCGGAGATGGAAACACCATATATTTT.